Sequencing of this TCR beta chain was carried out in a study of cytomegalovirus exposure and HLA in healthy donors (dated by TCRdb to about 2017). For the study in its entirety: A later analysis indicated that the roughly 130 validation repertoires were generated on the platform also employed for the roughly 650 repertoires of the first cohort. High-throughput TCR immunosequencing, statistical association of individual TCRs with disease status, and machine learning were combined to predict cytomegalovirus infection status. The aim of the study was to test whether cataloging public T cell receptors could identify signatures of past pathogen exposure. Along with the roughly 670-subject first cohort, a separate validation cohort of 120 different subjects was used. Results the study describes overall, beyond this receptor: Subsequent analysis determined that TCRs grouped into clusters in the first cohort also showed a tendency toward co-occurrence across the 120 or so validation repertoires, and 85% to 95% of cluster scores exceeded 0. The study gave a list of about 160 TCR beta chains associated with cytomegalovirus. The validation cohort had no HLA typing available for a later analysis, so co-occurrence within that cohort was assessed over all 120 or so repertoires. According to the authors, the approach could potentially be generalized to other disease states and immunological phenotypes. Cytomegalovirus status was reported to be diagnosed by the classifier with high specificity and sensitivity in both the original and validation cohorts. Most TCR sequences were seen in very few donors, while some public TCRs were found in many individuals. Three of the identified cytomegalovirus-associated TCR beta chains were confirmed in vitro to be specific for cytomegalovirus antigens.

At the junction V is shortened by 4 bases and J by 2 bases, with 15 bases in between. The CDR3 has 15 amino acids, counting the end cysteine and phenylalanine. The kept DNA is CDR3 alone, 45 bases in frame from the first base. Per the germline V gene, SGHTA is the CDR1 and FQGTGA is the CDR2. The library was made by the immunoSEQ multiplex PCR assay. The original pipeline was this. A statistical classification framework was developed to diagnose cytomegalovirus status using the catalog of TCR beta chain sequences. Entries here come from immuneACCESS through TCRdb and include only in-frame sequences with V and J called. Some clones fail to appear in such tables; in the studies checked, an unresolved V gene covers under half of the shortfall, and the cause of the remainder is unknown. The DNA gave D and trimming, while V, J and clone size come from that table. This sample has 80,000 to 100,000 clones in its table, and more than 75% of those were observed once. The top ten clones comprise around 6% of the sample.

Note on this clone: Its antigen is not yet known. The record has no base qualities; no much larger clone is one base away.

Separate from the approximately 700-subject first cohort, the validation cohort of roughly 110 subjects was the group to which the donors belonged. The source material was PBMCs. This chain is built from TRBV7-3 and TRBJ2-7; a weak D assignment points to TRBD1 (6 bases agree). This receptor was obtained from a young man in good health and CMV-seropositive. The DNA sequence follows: TGTGCCAGCAGCTCCTCCTCGACAGGTCCCTACGAGCAGTACTTC. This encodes CASSSSSTGPYEQYF.